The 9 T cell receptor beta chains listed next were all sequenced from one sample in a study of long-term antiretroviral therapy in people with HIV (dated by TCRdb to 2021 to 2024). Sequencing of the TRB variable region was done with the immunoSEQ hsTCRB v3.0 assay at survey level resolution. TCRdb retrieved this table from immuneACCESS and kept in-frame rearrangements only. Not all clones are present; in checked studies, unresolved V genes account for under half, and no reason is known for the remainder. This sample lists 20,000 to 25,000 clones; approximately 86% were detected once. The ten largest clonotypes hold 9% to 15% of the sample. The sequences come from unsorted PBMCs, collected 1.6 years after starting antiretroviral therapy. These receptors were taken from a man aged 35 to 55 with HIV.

The CDR3 loop is CASSPISDTQYF. CDR3 sequence (DNA): TGTGCCAGCTCACCCATATCAGATACGCAGTATTTT. V usage is TRBV18 and J usage is TRBJ2-3; D remains ambiguous. The CDR3 runs 12 residues. Trimming shortened V by 3 bases and J by 4 bases, and 5 bases separated the two germline ends. The germline gives CDR1 KGHSH, CDR2 LQKENI.

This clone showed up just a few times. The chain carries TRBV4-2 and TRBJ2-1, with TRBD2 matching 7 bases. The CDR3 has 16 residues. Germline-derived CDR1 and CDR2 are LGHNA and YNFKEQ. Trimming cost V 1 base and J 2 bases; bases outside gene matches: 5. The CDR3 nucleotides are TGTGCCAGCAGCCAAGTAGCGGGTCCGACCTACAATGAGCAGTTCTTC. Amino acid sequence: CASSQVAGPTYNEQFF.

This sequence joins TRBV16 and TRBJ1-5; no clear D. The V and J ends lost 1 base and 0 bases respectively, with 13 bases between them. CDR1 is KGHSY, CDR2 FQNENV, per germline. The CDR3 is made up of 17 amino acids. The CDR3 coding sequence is TGTGCCAGCAGCCAATTAAACCCCGAGAATAGCAATCAGCCCCAGCATTTT. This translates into CASSQLNPENSNQPQHF. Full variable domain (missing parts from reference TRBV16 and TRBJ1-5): GEEVAQTPKHLVRGEGQKAKLYCAPIKGHSYVFWYQQVLKNEFKFLISFQNENVFDETGMPKERFSAKCLPNSPCSLEIQATKLEDSAVYFCASSQLNPENSNQPQHFGDGTRLSIL.

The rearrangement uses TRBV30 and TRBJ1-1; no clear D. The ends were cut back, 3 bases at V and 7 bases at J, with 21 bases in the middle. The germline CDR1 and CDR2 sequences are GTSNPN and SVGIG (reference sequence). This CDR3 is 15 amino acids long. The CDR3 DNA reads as TGTGCCTGGAGCGTTGTGGAACAGAAAAAATATGAAGCTTTCTTT. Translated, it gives CAWSVVEQKKYEAFF.

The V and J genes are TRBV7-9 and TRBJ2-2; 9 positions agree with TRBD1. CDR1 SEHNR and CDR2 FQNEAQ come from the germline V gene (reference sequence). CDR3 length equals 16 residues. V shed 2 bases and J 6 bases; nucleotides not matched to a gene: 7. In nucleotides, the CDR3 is TGTGCCAGCAGCTTACAGGGACAGGGTTCCCCCGGGGAGCTGTTTTTT. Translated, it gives CASSLQGQGSPGELFF.

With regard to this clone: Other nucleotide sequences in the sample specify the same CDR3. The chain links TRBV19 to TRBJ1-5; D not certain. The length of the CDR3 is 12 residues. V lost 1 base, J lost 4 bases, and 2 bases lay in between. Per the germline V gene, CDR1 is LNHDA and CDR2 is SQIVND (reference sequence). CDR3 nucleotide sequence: TGTGCCAGTAGTATAGGGAATCAGCCCCAGCATTTT. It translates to CASSIGNQPQHF. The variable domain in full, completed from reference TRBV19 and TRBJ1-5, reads DGGITQSPKYLFRKEGQNVTLSCEQNLNHDAMYWYRQDPGQGLRLIYYSQIVNDFQKGDIAEGYSVSREKKESFPLTVTSAQKNPTAFYLCASSIGNQPQHFGDGTRLSIL.

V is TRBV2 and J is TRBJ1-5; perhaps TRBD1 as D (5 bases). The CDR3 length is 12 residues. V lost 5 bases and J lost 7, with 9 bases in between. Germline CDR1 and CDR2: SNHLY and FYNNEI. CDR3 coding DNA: TGTGCCAGCAGTACAGGAGGACAGCCCCAGCATTTT. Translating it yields CASSTGGQPQHF.

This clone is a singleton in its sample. The CDR3 here is CASSPVLGPGELFF. In DNA, the CDR3 is TGTGCCAGCAGCCCAGTGCTCGGGCCCGGGGAGCTGTTTTTT. This chain connects TRBV7-2 to TRBJ2-2; D remains ambiguous. CDR1 and CDR2 from the germline V gene are SGHTA and FQGNSA. The CDR3 contains 14 residues. Deletions cut 5 bases from V and 6 bases from J, with 13 bases between.

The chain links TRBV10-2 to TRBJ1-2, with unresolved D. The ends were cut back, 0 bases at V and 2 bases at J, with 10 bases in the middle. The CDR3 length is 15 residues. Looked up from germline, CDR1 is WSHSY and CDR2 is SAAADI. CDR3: CASSESQRSNYGYTF. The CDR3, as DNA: TGCGCCAGCAGTGAGTCACAGAGGTCGAACTATGGCTACACCTTC.